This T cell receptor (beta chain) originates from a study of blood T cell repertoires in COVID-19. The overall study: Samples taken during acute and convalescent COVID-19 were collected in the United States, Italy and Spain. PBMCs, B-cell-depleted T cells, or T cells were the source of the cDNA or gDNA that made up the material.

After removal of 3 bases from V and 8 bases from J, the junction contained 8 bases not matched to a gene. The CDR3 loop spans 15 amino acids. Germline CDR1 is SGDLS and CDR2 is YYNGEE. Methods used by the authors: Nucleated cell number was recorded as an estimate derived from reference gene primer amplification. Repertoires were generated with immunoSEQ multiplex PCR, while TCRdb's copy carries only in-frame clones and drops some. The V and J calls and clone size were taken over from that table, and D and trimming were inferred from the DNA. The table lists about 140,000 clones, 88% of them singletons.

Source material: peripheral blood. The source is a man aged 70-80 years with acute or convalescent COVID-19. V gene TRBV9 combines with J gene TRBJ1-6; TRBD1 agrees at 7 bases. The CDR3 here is CASSASGTVDSPLHF. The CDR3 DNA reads TGTGCCAGCAGCGCTTCCGGGACAGTTGATTCACCCCTCCACTTT.